The TCR beta chain described here comes from a study of shared clonotypes between healthy human individuals. About the research overall: CD4 naive and CD4 memory each took three plates per donor, while CD8 naive took two and CD8 memory one.

Trimming stripped 1 base from V and 3 bases from J, with 3 bases between. Germline assignment: CDR1 GTSNPN and CDR2 SVGIG (reference sequence). CDR3 length equals 11 residues. Note on this clone: Its antigen is unidentified. Additional DNA sequences in this sample encode the identical CDR3.

This table comes from immunoSEQ multiplex PCR, and its TCRdb copy is limited to in-frame clones, with some not included. Among more than 2 million clones listed, approximately 96% were seen once. Findings and limits, study-wide: The diversity represented, both genetic and in exposure history, was limited by few donors. The generation probabilities recorded for non-shared clonotypes fell below those of clonotypes shared by all four donors.

The study drew its donors from healthy HIV-negative adults without recent acute infections or vaccinations. The TCR was taken from a young man in good health. The chain couples TRBV30 to TRBJ2-5, with D uncertain. The sample taken for sequencing was naive CD4+ T cells sorted from blood. The subset here: CD45RA+ positively selected. The CDR3 protein is CAWSAKETQYF. CDR3 sequence (DNA): TGTGCCTGGAGTGCAAAAGAGACCCAGTACTTC. The full variable domain, in which reference TRBV30 and TRBJ2-5 provide the parts outside the CDR3, is SQTIHQWPATLVQPVGSPLSLECTVEGTSNPNLYWYRQAAGRGLQLLFYSVGIGQISSEVPQNLSASRPQDRQFILSSKKLLLSDSGFYLCAWSAKETQYFGPGTRLLVL.